This TCR beta chain emerged from a study of regulatory and conventional T cells in RAG deficiency (dated by TCRdb to about 2017). With regard to the full study: High-throughput TCR beta sequencing was used to compare the repertoire diversity and composition of Treg, conventional CD4+ and CD8+ T cells between RAG-deficient patients and healthy controls.

Before genomic DNA extraction, conventional CD4+ T cells were purified from blood as CD25-low CD127-high cells. Eight or nine healthy control donors were used as the comparison group for repertoire analyses. The germline V gene (reference sequence) specifies SEHNR as CDR1 and FQNEAQ as CDR2. V loses 2 bases of germline sequence and J loses 5 bases, and the interval between the two ends is 18 bases. The CDR3, cysteine through phenylalanine, is 16 amino acids long. Only the CDR3 DNA stays, 48 bases, in frame from base 1. Results the study describes overall, beyond this receptor: In Omenn syndrome patients, sorted CD25-high CD127-low cells may represent peripherally activated cells rather than bona fide Treg cells. Compared with control T-cell subpopulations, the RAG-deficient patients had markedly lower Shannon entropy and higher Simpson indices. Compared with controls, Omenn syndrome and CID/AS patients had approximately 100-fold fewer unique TCR beta sequences in Treg cells, whereas the reduction in the other subsets was roughly 9.3-fold. Some T-cell subset analyses were not performed for some subjects. Shorter CDR3 lengths were found in all patient T-cell subsets, and >80% Treg-Tconv repertoire overlap at nucleotide and amino acid level was observed in Omenn syndrome patients.

Receptor libraries were prepared by the immunoSEQ multiplex PCR assay. Genomic DNA from the sorted T-cell subsets was used to amplify and sequence rearranged TCR beta chain products. Under the source paper's analysis protocol: Shannon entropy and Simpson indices were used to measure the diversity of productive TCR beta rearrangements in each repertoire. To gauge clonal expansion, the frequencies of the 100 most abundant productive TCR beta clonotypes among total reads were added together. The TRB repertoires were scored with a self-reactivity index that is based on amino acid usage at CDR3beta positions 6 and 7. Repertoire analyses used two-way ANOVA; flow cytometric analyses used Student t or Mann-Whitney tests. Entries here come from immuneACCESS through TCRdb and include only in-frame sequences with V and J called. Some clones fail to appear in such tables; in the studies checked, an unresolved V gene covers under half of the shortfall, and the cause of the remainder is unknown. V and J calls plus clone size are reproduced from that table; the DNA served to infer D and trimming. For this sample there are over 10,000 clones; roughly 93% appear just once. Of the sample, approximately 1.1% is held by the ten largest clones.

On this clone: No antigen is known for it. No qualities accompany the bases; no much larger clone lies one base away.

The same specimen was also included in a second study, on regulatory T cells. Looking at the second paper: The multiplex PCR used 52 forward TRBV primers and 13 reverse TRBJ primers, with assay-based and computational corrections for amplification bias. Repertoires from patients had restricted unique TRB V-J pairs and skewed V and J gene usage, with the strongest effect in regulatory T cells. T-cell receptor beta repertoires of sorted regulatory, conventional CD4+ and CD8+ T cells were compared between CD3G-deficient patients and healthy controls. Ficoll density separation was used to isolate peripheral blood mononuclear cells. Rearranged TRB loci were amplified from genomic DNA by multiplex PCR within the immunoSEQ assay. An Illumina HiSeq platform was used to sequence the TRB amplicons. Raw sequences were error-filtered and aligned to reference gene sequences by custom algorithms, then analyzed with the immunoSEQ online tools. Frequencies of productive and nonproductive TRB rearrangements were evaluated among both unique and total sequences. Group comparisons used t tests, Mann-Whitney tests or two-way ANOVA run in Prism software.

This receptor chain uses TRBV7-9 and TRBJ2-5, with TRBD2 tentatively as D gene (5 bases match). This sequence originates from a human donor in good health. The sequenced sample consisted of CD4+ effector T cells sorted from blood. The DNA is TGTGCCAGCAGCTTAATTGGGAGCGACTTAGGGGAGACCCAGTACTTC. Its protein reads: CASSLIGSDLGETQYF.